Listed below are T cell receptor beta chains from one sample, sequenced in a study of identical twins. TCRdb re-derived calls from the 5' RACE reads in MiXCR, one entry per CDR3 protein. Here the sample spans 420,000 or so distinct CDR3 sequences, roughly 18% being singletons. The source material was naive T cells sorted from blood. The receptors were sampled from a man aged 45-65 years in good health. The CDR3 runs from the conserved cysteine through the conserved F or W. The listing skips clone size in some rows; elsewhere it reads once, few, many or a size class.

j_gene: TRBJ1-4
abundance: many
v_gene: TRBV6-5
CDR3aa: CASSYSALRGEKLFF

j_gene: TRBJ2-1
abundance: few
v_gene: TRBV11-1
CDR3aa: CASSIGTSSFGEEQFF

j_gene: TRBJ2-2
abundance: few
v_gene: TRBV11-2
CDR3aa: CASSLGRDFHTGELFF

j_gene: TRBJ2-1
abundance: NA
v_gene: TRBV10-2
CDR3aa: CASSQGVEQFF

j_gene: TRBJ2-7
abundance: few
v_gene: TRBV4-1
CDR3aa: CASSQRLSGGGLSYEQYF

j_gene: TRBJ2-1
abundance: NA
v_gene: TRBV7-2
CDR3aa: CASSLALAGANEQFF

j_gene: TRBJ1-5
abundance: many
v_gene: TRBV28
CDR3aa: CASSSLTRATNQPQHF

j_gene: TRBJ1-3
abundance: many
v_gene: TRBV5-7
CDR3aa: CASSLEESGNTIYF

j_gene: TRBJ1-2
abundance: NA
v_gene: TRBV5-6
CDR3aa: CASSFFGQLYGYTF

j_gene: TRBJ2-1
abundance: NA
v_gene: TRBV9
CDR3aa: CASSADPRSGGYNEQFF

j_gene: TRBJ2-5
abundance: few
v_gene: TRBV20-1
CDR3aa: CSARDTSGGASETQYF

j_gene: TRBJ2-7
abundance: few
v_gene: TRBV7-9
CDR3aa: CASSPHGDEQYF

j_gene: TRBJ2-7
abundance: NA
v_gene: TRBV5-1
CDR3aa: CASSLGDREFSEQYF

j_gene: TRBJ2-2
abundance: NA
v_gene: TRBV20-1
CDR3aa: CSARVRGRTGELFF

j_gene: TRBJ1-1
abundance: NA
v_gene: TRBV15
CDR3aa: CATSRADRPNTEAFF

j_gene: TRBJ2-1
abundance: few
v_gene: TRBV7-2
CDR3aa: CASSLVGTSGGDEQFF

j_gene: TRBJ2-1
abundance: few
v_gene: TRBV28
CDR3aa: CASSPRGGQPYNEQFF

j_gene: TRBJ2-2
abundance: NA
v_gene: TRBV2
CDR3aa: CASTSGGGLLTGELFF

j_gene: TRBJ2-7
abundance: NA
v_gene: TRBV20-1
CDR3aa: CSAREDRGFYEQYF

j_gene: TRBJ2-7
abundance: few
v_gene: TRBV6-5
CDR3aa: CASSYWAGNSYEQYF

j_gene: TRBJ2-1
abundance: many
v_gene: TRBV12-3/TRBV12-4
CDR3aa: CASSFGLAVMRYNEQFF

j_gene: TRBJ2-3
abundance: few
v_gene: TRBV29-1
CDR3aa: CSVERGRADTQYF